This T cell receptor (beta chain) is drawn from a study of T cell responses to AZD1222 COVID-19 vaccine. Overall study findings and caveats: Among spike-specific TCRs, nearly half reportedly target unmutated variant regions.

TCRdb's table, derived via immunoSEQ multiplex PCR, lists solely in-frame clones and lacks some. The repertoire holds about 140,000 clones, with more than 75% as singletons. A note on this clone: Its antigen is currently unknown.

The sequence was collected from an adult who received the AZD1222 COVID-19 vaccine. This specimen was peripheral blood, taken 28 days after the second AZD1222 dose.

In nucleotides, the CDR3 is TGTGCCAGCAGTTCCCCGTCGGGACTAGCAAATGAGCAGTTCTTC. This encodes CASSSPSGLANEQFF. The rearrangement joins TRBV6-5 to TRBJ2-1, with 9 bases aligning to TRBD2. V gave up 4 bases and J gave up 7 bases; unmatched junction bases: 8. Germline-derived CDR1 and CDR2 are MNHEY and SVGAGI. This CDR3 has 15 amino acids.